This TCR beta chain was obtained from a study of blood T cell repertoires in COVID-19. Germline CDR1 reads KGHSH; CDR2 reads LQKENI. The CDR3 is 15 amino acids. The V and J ends lost 3 bases and 1 base respectively, with 11 bases between them. Assay: immunoSEQ multiplex PCR; the TCRdb copy retains only in-frame clones and omits some. The sample lists more than 250,000 clones, roughly 85% occurring once. V usage is TRBV18 and J usage is TRBJ2-3, with D possibly matching TRBD1 (6 bases). This sequence was found in a man in his 60s who had recovered from COVID-19. The source material was peripheral blood. The CDR3 DNA is TGTGCCAGCTCACCCCAGGGGCTGGGCACAGATACGCAGTATTTT. Protein sequence: CASSPQGLGTDTQYF. Full variable domain (outside the CDR3, taken from reference TRBV18 and TRBJ2-3): NAGVMQNPRHLVRRRGQEARLRCSPMKGHSHVYWYRQLPEEGLKFMVYLQKENIIDESGMPKERFSAEFPKEGPSILRIQQVVRGDSAAYFCASSPQGLGTDTQYFGPGTRLTVL.